The clone carrying this T cell receptor beta chain was counted between two and nine times. The antigen remains undetermined. The CDR3 sequence is 14 residues long. Germline loops: CDR1 SEHNR, CDR2 FQNEAQ (reference sequence). The sample comes from a study of blood T cells in healthy people across ages. General study points: A roughly linear fall in TCR beta diversity per million T cells was seen with increasing age. Expanded clonotype changes were possibly confounded by unknown donor CMV status.

The study isolated at least 6.5 million PBMCs from each sample. The total RNA that was extracted per sample amounted to at least 5.5 micrograms. Using a J-beta primer mix together with a sample-barcoded 5' primer, a second PCR was run for about 6 to 11 cycles. TCRdb reanalysed the 5' RACE reads using MiXCR and keeps one entry per CDR3 protein. This table has some 1 million distinct CDR3 sequences, more than 35% appearing once. This receptor was obtained from a woman aged 60-70 years in good health. This chain links TRBV7-9 with TRBJ2-4; D possibly uses TRBD1 or TRBD2 (5 bases each). The J call may be faulty, since TRBJ2-7 better matches the DNA end. The sequencing sample was made of blood. CDR3 coding DNA: TGTGCCAGCAGCTCCACGCGTGGGGGTTACGAGCAGTACTTC. Protein: CASSSTRGGYEQYF.